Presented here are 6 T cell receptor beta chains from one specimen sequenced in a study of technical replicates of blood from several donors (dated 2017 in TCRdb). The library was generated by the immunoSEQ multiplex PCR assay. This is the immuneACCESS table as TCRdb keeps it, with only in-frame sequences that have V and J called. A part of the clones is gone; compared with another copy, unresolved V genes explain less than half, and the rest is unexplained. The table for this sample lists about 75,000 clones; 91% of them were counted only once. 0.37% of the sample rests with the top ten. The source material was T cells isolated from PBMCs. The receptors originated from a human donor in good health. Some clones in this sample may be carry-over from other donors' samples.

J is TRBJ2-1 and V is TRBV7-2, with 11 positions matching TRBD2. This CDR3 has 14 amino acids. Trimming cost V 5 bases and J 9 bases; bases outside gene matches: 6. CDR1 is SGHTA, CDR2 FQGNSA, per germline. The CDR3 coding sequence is TGTGCCAGCAGCGTGGGACTAGCGGACGGTGAGCAGTTCTTC. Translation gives CASSVGLADGEQFF.

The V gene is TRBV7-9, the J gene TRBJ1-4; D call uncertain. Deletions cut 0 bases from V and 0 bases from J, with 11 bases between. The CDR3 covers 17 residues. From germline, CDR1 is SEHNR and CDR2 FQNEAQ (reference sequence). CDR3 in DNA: TGTGCCAGCAGCTTAGCGGCAGGCATTGCAACTAATGAAAAACTGTTTTTT. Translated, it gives CASSLAAGIATNEKLFF.

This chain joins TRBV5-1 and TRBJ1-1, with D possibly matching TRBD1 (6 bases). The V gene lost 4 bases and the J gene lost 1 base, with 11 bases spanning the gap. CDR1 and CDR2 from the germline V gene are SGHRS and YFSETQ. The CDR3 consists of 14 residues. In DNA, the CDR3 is TGCGCCAGCAGCGTGGACAGTCAGAACACTGAAGCTTTCTTT. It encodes CASSVDSQNTEAFF.

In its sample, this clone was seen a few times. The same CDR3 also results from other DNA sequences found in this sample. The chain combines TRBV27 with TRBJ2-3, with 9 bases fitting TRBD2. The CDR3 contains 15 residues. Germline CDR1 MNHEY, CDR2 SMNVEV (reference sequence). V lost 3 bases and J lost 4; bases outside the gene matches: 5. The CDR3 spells CASSFVAGVADTQYF. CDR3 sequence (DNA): TGTGCCAGCAGTTTTGTAGCGGGAGTCGCAGATACGCAGTATTTT.

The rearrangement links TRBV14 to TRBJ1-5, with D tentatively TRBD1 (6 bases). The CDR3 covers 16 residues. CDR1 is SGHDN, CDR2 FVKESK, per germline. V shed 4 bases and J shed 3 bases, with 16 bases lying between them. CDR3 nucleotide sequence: TGTGCCAGCAGCCCGGGGGGGGGCTCGGACAATCAGCCCCAGCATTTT. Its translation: CASSPGGGSDNQPQHF.

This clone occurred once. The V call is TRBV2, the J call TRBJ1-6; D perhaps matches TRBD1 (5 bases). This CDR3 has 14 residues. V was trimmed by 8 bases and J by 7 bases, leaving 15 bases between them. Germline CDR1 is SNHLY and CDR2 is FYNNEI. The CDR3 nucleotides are TGTGCCAGCTCGTGGGGGGGTAACAATTCACCCCTCCACTTT. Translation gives CASSWGGNNSPLHF.